The 25 T cell receptor beta chains presented below share a single source sample, sequenced in a study of T cells after yellow fever vaccination. Each CDR3 protein is one row after TCRdb ran MiXCR on the 5' RACE reads. The sample lists 500,000 to 650,000 distinct CDR3 sequences, roughly 17% seen once, with 17% in the top ten. The sequences come from PBMCs, collected 5 days after the first yellow fever vaccination. The receptors originated from a man aged 18 to 30 who received the YFV17D yellow fever vaccine.

This clonotype was seen only a few times. The chain carries TRBV7-9 and TRBJ2-3; TRBD1 agrees at 7 bases. The CDR3 extends over 17 amino acids. Germline CDR1 reads SEHNR; CDR2 reads FQNEAQ (reference sequence). The V and J ends lost 7 bases and 3 bases, in that order; junction bases with no gene match: 16. CDR3 in amino acids: CASTRSSGGEGTDTQYF. DNA of the CDR3: TGTGCCAGCACCCGGTCGTCAGGGGGTGAAGGGACAGATACGCAGTATTTT.

The J gene is TRBJ1-1, the V gene TRBV6-2 or TRBV6-3, with D tentatively TRBD1 (5 bases). Germline values: CDR1 MNHEY, CDR2 SVGEGT. Between the trimmed V and J ends, which lost 2 bases and 10 bases, there was a span of 8 bases. The CDR3 length is 11 residues. CDR3 protein: CASSYMGGAFF. The DNA of the CDR3 is TGTGCCAGCAGTTACATGGGGGGAGCTTTCTTT.

This clonotype was picked up a small number of times. The rearrangement uses TRBV7-2 and TRBJ2-5; 7 nucleotides agree with TRBD2. J lost 2 bases, V lost 2 bases, and 8 bases had no gene match. The CDR3 runs to 16 residues. Germline CDR1 SGHTA, CDR2 FQGNSA. The CDR3: CASSLSSASGQETQYF. CDR3 nucleotide sequence: TGTGCCAGCAGCTTAAGCTCTGCTAGCGGACAAGAGACCCAGTACTTC.

The chain couples TRBV4-3 to TRBJ1-5; TRBD1 aligns across 7 bases. Per germline, CDR1 LGHNA and CDR2 YSLEER. The V segment lost 1 base and the J segment 5 bases; nucleotides outside the gene matches: 2. The CDR3 runs to 14 residues. The CDR3 spells CASSQVQGHQPQHF. The CDR3 DNA follows: TGCGCCAGCAGCCAAGTACAGGGGCATCAGCCCCAGCATTTT.

This clonotype has only a few counts. The rearrangement uses TRBV6-5 and TRBJ2-1; D ambiguous. The V gene lost 3 bases and the J gene lost 8 bases, with 8 bases spanning the gap. Germline V gene lookup returns CDR1 MNHEY and CDR2 SVGAGI. The CDR3 has 12 amino acids. The CDR3 is CASSYVGYEQFF. The CDR3 DNA sequence: TGTGCCAGCAGTTATGTGGGGTATGAGCAGTTCTTC.

The chain links TRBV10-3 to TRBJ1-1; TRBD1 is a possible D gene (5 bases). Germline values: CDR1 ENHRY, CDR2 SYGVKD. V was cut by 6 bases and J by 3 bases, with 17 bases left in between. This CDR3 is built from 15 residues. CDR3: CAISGPGVRDTEAFF. The CDR3 DNA reads as TGTGCCATCAGCGGACCGGGGGTTAGGGACACTGAAGCTTTCTTT.

This clonotype was counted many times. The chain uses TRBV11-2 and TRBJ2-1; TRBD2 aligns across 7 bases. In germline, CDR1 is SGHAT, CDR2 FQNNGV. Losses at the gene ends were 1 base for V and 5 bases for J; bases not matched to a gene: 2. CDR3 length: 14 amino acids. The chain's CDR3 is CASSLAGGNNEQFF. CDR3 nucleotides: TGTGCCAGCAGCTTAGCGGGGGGAAACAATGAGCAGTTCTTC.

The CDR3 reads CASSVGAHYGANVLTF. In nucleotides, the CDR3 is TGTGCCAGCAGCGTTGGGGCCCATTACGGGGCCAACGTCCTGACTTTC. The V and J genes are TRBV9 and TRBJ2-6; possibly TRBD1 for D (5 bases). The ends were cut back, 2 bases at V and 4 bases at J, with 13 bases in the middle. In germline, CDR1 is SGDLS, CDR2 YYNGEE. This CDR3 contains 16 residues.

This chain links TRBV20-1 with TRBJ2-5, with D hard to call. The CDR3 has 17 residues. V dropped 1 base and J dropped 5 bases, with 23 bases sitting between them. Germline V CDR1 and CDR2: DFQATT, SNEGSKA (reference sequence). The CDR3 nucleotides read TGCAGTGCTAGAGGTCTATTACGCACGCCCTGGTCGGAGACCCAGTACTTC. Amino acids: CSARGLLRTPWSETQYF.

This chain joins TRBV7-2 and TRBJ2-5; D remains unclear. The CDR3 spans 15 residues. V was pared by 4 bases and J by 0 bases, with 12 bases between. Germline V CDR1 and CDR2: SGHTA, FQGNSA. The CDR3 coding sequence is TGTGCCAGCAGCTCCCGTTGGGCACACCAAGAGACCCAGTACTTC. Translated, it gives CASSSRWAHQETQYF.

The CDR3 protein is CASSLEASGHKSSYEQYV. DNA for the CDR3: TGTGCCAGCAGCTTGGAGGCTAGCGGGCACAAGAGCTCCTACGAGCAGTACGTC. The rearrangement uses TRBV5-6 and TRBJ2-7, with 8 nucleotides matching TRBD2. There are 18 residues in the CDR3. Germline CDR1 and CDR2: SGHDT and YYEEEE. The V and J ends lost 0 bases and 0 bases, in that order; junction bases with no gene match: 11.

This chain joins TRBV4-1 and TRBJ1-5; TRBD1 aligns across 8 bases. The CDR3 length is 18 residues. Germline CDR1 MGHRA, CDR2 YSYEKL. V shed 0 bases and J 2 bases; nucleotides not matched to a gene: 9. CDR3 DNA: TGCGCCAGCAGCCAAGACGTACAGGGGGGTGGAGGCAATCAGCCCCAGCATTTT. Translating it yields CASSQDVQGGGGNQPQHF.

The chain uses TRBV4-1 and TRBJ2-1; 10 bases line up with TRBD1. CDR1 MGHRA and CDR2 YSYEKL come from the germline V gene. With V trimmed by 3 bases and J by 7 bases, 6 bases remained unmatched. The CDR3 runs to 15 residues. The CDR3 is CASSHPGTGENEQFF. CDR3 nucleotide sequence: TGCGCCAGCAGCCACCCCGGGACAGGGGAAAATGAGCAGTTCTTC.

This clonotype turned up a few times. The V gene is TRBV6-5, the J gene TRBJ2-2; D gene ambiguous. The CDR3 spans 13 residues. The V and J ends lost 3 bases and 6 bases respectively, with 8 bases between them. The germline gives CDR1 MNHEY, CDR2 SVGAGI. The CDR3 region is CASSYKVAGELFF. In nucleotides, the CDR3 is TGTGCCAGCAGTTATAAGGTTGCCGGGGAGCTGTTTTTT.

The chain couples TRBV12-3 or TRBV12-4 to TRBJ1-1; D is uncertain. The CDR3 has 14 amino acids. V lost 5 bases and J lost 0, with 10 bases in between. CDR3 bases: TGTGCCAGCAGTACCCGGGATCTGAACACTGAAGCTTTCTTT. This sequence encodes CASSTRDLNTEAFF.

The table lists this clonotype with a few counts. CDR3 region: CSVGRTGNDFGEQFF. As DNA, the CDR3 is TGCAGCGTTGGAAGGACAGGGAACGATTTTGGTGAGCAGTTCTTC. The rearrangement uses TRBV29-1 and TRBJ2-1; 8 bases line up with TRBD1. J lost 9 bases, V lost 4 bases, and 14 bases had no gene match. Germline V gene sequence: CDR1 SQVTM, CDR2 ANQGSEA. This CDR3 is 15 amino acids long.

This clonotype was detected only a few times. CDR3 loop: CASSTRRGPPDTQYF. The CDR3 coding sequence is TGTGCCAGCAGCACTCGACGGGGCCCCCCGGATACGCAGTATTTT. This chain links TRBV27 with TRBJ2-3; D assignment may be TRBD1 or TRBD2 (5 bases each). From germline, CDR1 is MNHEY and CDR2 SMNVEV (reference sequence). The CDR3 covers 15 residues. V lost 6 bases, J lost 6 bases, and 19 bases lay in between.

This clonotype showed up just a few times. The chain uses TRBV9 and TRBJ1-1; the D is unclear. Trimming removed 0 bases from V and 4 bases from J, with 4 bases in between. This CDR3 spans 12 amino acids. Per the germline V gene, CDR1 is SGDLS and CDR2 is YYNGEE. CDR3 in amino acids: CASSVAGTEAFF. The CDR3 coding sequence is TGTGCCAGCAGCGTAGCCGGCACTGAAGCTTTCTTT. The entire variable domain, with the rest obtained from reference TRBV9 and TRBJ1-1, is as follows: DSGVTQTPKHLITATGQRVTLRCSPRSGDLSVYWYQQSLDQGLQFLIQYYNGEERAKGNILERFSAQQFPDLHSELNLSSLELGDSALYFCASSVAGTEAFFGQGTRLTVV.

This clonotype appeared once. The chain couples TRBV6-1 to TRBJ1-2; D possibly corresponds to TRBD1 (5 bases). Germline V gene lookup returns CDR1 MNHNS and CDR2 SASEGT. The length of the CDR3 is 15 residues. Trimming left V 1 base short and J 4 bases short, with 13 bases between. CDR3 nucleotides: TGTGCCAGCAGTGAAGAAGGCAGGGCTATCTATGGCTACACCTTC. Amino acids: CASSEEGRAIYGYTF.

This clonotype came up a few times. The chain employs TRBV10-3 and TRBJ1-3; no firm D call. V was clipped by 8 bases and J by 0 bases, with 8 bases between them. This CDR3 spans 13 amino acids. Germline V gives CDR1 ENHRY, CDR2 SYGVKD. CDR3 in amino acids: CAISPSSGNTIYF. CDR3 DNA sequence: TGTGCCATCTCTCCGAGCTCTGGAAACACCATATATTTT.

This chain connects TRBV29-1 to TRBJ2-7; 10 bases agree with TRBD1. CDR3 size: 13 residues. V gave up 5 bases and J gave up 4 bases; unmatched junction bases: 5. Germline CDR1 reads SQVTM; CDR2 reads ANQGSEA. The DNA for the CDR3 is TGCAGCGTTCTCGACAGGGGGCAATACGAGCAGTACTTC. This sequence encodes CSVLDRGQYEQYF.

This clonotype appeared a few times. The chain joins TRBV6-1 to TRBJ2-2, with 9 bases fitting TRBD1. The CDR3 contains 15 residues. Germline V CDR1 and CDR2: MNHNS, SASEGT. Trimming removed 4 bases from V and 7 bases from J; junction bases left unmatched: 7. CDR3 DNA: TGTGCCAGCAGTGGCAGGACAGGGGAAATCGGGGAGCTGTTTTTT. Translation gives CASSGRTGEIGELFF.

The rearrangement uses TRBV7-9 and TRBJ2-3, with D hard to call. The CDR3 spans 15 residues. The V end was cut by 5 bases, the J end by 4 bases, with 16 bases between. The V gene's germline CDR1 is SEHNR and CDR2 FQNEAQ (reference sequence). CDR3 bases: TGTGCCAGCAGCCTCGAAATCTGGGCCGCAGATACGCAGTATTTT. Protein product: CASSLEIWAADTQYF.

The rearrangement joins TRBV6-5 to TRBJ1-2; the match to TRBD1 covers 9 bases. The CDR3 covers 14 residues. The trim removed 4 bases at V and 8 bases at J, leaving 8 bases unmatched. The germline V gene encodes CDR1 MNHEY and CDR2 SVGAGI. The CDR3, as DNA: TGTGCCAGCAGTTCTACCGGGACAGGGAACGGCTACACCTTC. This encodes CASSSTGTGNGYTF.

This clonotype was seen more than once but under ten times. This rearrangement joins TRBV18 to TRBJ1-6; D uncertain. Germline V CDR1 and CDR2: KGHSH, LQKENI. The CDR3 spans 13 residues. The V end lost 3 bases, the J end lost 10 bases, and 10 bases lay between the germline ends. DNA for the CDR3: TGTGCCAGCTCACCCGCGGACCTATCACCCCTCCACTTT. Amino acid sequence: CASSPADLSPLHF.